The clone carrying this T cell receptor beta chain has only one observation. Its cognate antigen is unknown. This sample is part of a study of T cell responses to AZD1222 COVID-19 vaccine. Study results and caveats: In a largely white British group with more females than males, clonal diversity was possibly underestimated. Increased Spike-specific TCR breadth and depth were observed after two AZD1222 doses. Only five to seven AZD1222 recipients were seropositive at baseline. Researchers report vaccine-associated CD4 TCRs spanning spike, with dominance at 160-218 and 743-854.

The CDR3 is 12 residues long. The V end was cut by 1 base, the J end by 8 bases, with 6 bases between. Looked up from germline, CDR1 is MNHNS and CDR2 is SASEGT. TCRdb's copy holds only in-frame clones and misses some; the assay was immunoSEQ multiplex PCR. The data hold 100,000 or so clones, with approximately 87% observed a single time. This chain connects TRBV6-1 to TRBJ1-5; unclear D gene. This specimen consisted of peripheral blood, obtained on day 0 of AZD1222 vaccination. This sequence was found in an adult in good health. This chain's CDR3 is CASSEVGKPQHF. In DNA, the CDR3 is TGTGCCAGCAGTGAAGTGGGGAAGCCCCAGCATTTT.